Listed here are 20 T cell receptor beta chains from one sample, sequenced in a study of T cell clones after liver transplantation. Assay used: immunoSEQ multiplex PCR; TCRdb lists only in-frame clones, some missing. The table has about 99,000 clones, about 81% seen once. Material: CD4+ T cells from blood, obtained 47 months after liver transplant. These receptor sequences come from a human patient who received a liver transplant. Some T cells could come from the graft donor.

The gene calls are TRBV7-9 and TRBJ2-7; either TRBD1 or TRBD2 may fit D (5 bases each). V was pared by 6 bases and J by 0 bases, with 12 bases between. The CDR3 contains 14 residues. Germline V gene data show CDR1 as SEHNR and CDR2 as FQNEAQ (reference sequence). The CDR3 here is CASSAGTVSYEQYF. CDR3 DNA: TGTGCCAGCAGTGCCGGGACCGTCTCCTACGAGCAGTACTTC.

This clone was counted once. The rearrangement joins TRBV5-1 to TRBJ2-1; no clear D. The CDR3 runs 15 residues. CDR1 is SGHRS, CDR2 YFSETQ, per germline. Between the trimmed V and J ends, which lost 0 bases and 4 bases, there was a span of 11 bases. The CDR3 region is CASSLEALVYNEQFF. Written as DNA, the CDR3 is TGCGCCAGCAGCTTGGAAGCGTTGGTTTACAATGAGCAGTTCTTC.

The chain is built from TRBV27 and TRBJ2-1; D is ambiguous. CDR1 and CDR2 (germline): MNHEY, SMNVEV (reference sequence). With 6 bases removed from V and 1 base from J, the gap between germline ends came to 13 bases. The CDR3 is made up of 15 amino acids. CDR3 DNA sequence: TGTGCCAGCAGCCCCTATGTGGGATCCTACAATGAGCAGTTCTTC. Encoded protein: CASSPYVGSYNEQFF.

The table lists this clone with a count of one. The rearrangement uses TRBV6-6 and TRBJ1-1; D remains unclear. The CDR3 runs 13 residues. Germline V gene sequence: CDR1 MNHNY, CDR2 SVGAGI (reference sequence). V lost 6 bases and J 6 bases, leaving 14 bases between the germline ends. CDR3 sequence: CASSRVREAEAFF. The CDR3 nucleotides are TGTGCCAGCAGCCGGGTGAGGGAGGCTGAAGCTTTCTTT.

The chain recombines TRBV18 with TRBJ1-4, with unresolved D. CDR3 length: 14 amino acids. Trimming left V 4 bases short and J 5 bases short, with 11 bases between. Germline CDR1 and CDR2: KGHSH and LQKENI. The CDR3 spells CASSLSSLNEKLFF. As DNA, the CDR3 is TGTGCCAGCTCACTGTCCTCTCTCAATGAAAAACTGTTTTTT.

The gene calls are TRBV11-2 and TRBJ2-7, with TRBD1 matching 8 bases. Germline assignment: CDR1 SGHAT and CDR2 FQNNGV. This CDR3 has 14 amino acids. Unmatched junction bases numbered 8, after V lost 4 bases and J lost 6 bases. DNA for the CDR3: TGTGCCAGCAGCTCAGCCGGCCAGGGGGCCGAGCAGTACTTC. It encodes CASSSAGQGAEQYF.

This clone was seen a few times. V gene TRBV7-2 combines with J gene TRBJ2-4; 11 bases map to TRBD2. This CDR3 is built from 15 residues. From germline, CDR1 is SGHTA and CDR2 FQGNSA. Trimming removed 5 bases from V and 1 base from J; junction bases left unmatched: 1. The CDR3 region has the DNA TGTGCCAGCAGCCCTAGCGGGGGGGCCAAAAACATTCAGTACTTC. Translated: CASSPSGGAKNIQYF.

V gene TRBV12-5 combines with J gene TRBJ1-3; D is perhaps TRBD1 (5 bases). The CDR3 is made up of 15 amino acids. Germline values: CDR1 LGHNT, CDR2 FRNRAP. The V end was cut by 6 bases, the J end by 0 bases, with 12 bases between. CDR3 amino acids: CASGEGQISGNTIYF. The DNA of the CDR3 is TGTGCTAGTGGAGAGGGGCAAATCTCTGGAAACACCATATATTTT.

This clone has a single count. The chain couples TRBV5-1 to TRBJ1-3; 9 nucleotides match TRBD1. Germline trimming cut 3 bases from V and 4 bases from J; bases unmatched to any gene: 5. CDR1 is SGHRS, CDR2 YFSETQ, per germline. The CDR3 spans 15 residues. The CDR3: CASSSSGTGGNTIYF. The CDR3 nucleotides are TGCGCCAGCAGCTCTTCCGGGACAGGGGGAAACACCATATATTTT.

V gene TRBV28 combines with J gene TRBJ2-5; 7 bases line up with TRBD2. The CDR3 spans 14 residues. V shed 2 bases, J shed 2 bases, and the junction held 2 bases outside the gene matches. In germline, CDR1 is MDHEN, CDR2 SYDVKM. The CDR3 DNA reads TGTGCCAGCAGTTTAGCGGGAGCTCAAGAGACCCAGTACTTC. Its protein product is CASSLAGAQETQYF. Filled out from reference TRBV28 and TRBJ2-5, the complete variable domain reads DVKVTQSSRYLVKRTGEKVFLECVQDMDHENMFWYRQDPGLGLRLIYFSYDVKMKEKGDIPEGYSVSREKKERFSLILESASTNQTSMYLCASSLAGAQETQYFGPGTRLLVL.

The chain employs TRBV5-1 and TRBJ2-3; 10 bases fit TRBD2. CDR1 is SGHRS, CDR2 YFSETQ, per germline. CDR3 length equals 17 residues. With 0 bases clipped from V and 5 bases from J, the junction kept 9 bases outside the gene matches. The CDR3, as DNA: TGCGCCAGCAGCTTGGAGGAGCGGGGGGGCCACAGAGATACGCAGTATTTT. It is translated as CASSLEERGGHRDTQYF.

The chain combines TRBV9 with TRBJ1-2; 8 bases are shared with TRBD1. After removal of 4 bases from V and 8 bases from J, the junction contained 13 bases not matched to a gene. CDR1 and CDR2 (germline): SGDLS, YYNGEE. The CDR3 runs 15 residues. The CDR3 region is CASSPKTGTGRGYTF. Written as DNA, the CDR3 is TGTGCCAGCAGCCCAAAGACAGGGACAGGACGGGGCTACACCTTC.

The chain uses TRBV7-2 and TRBJ2-1; 8 positions match TRBD2. Trimming took 4 bases from V and 4 from J; bases not matched to a gene: 9. The CDR3 totals 16 residues. CDR1 is SGHTA, CDR2 FQGNSA, per germline. The CDR3 loop is CASSSNGGVRYNEQFF. For the CDR3, the DNA is TGTGCCAGCAGCTCTAACGGGGGGGTTCGATACAATGAGCAGTTCTTC.

This chain links TRBV15 with TRBJ1-1; D remains ambiguous. The CDR3 totals 14 residues. With 2 bases removed from V and 4 bases from J, the gap between germline ends came to 11 bases. The germline CDR1 and CDR2 sequences are LNHNV and YYDKDF (reference sequence). The CDR3 nucleotides are TGTGCCACCAGCAGACAGGTTCCTAGCACTGAAGCTTTCTTT. This translates into CATSRQVPSTEAFF. Supplemented by reference TRBV15 and TRBJ1-1, the full variable domain reads DAMVIQNPRYQVTQFGKPVTLSCSQTLNHNVMYWYQQKSSQAPKLLFHYYDKDFNNEADTPDNFQSRRPNTSFCFLDIRSPGLGDTAMYLCATSRQVPSTEAFFGQGTRLTVV.

This clone turned up a few times. The rearrangement links TRBV5-1 to TRBJ2-7; the match to TRBD1 covers 10 bases. The CDR3 contains 18 residues. Germline assignment: CDR1 SGHRS and CDR2 YFSETQ. V lost 0 bases to trimming and J lost 7 bases; unmatched junction nucleotides: 16. The CDR3 loop reads CASSLAGSAGTGAREQYF. The CDR3 DNA is TGCGCCAGCAGCTTGGCCGGGAGTGCCGGGACAGGGGCGCGGGAGCAGTACTTC.

This clone was counted once. The CDR3 sequence is CASRGGSRGPNIQYF. Written as DNA, the CDR3 is TGCGCCAGCAGGGGGGGCAGCCGAGGGCCAAACATTCAGTACTTC. This sequence joins TRBV23-1 and TRBJ2-4, with D tentatively TRBD1 or TRBD2 (6 bases each). TRBV23-1 has ORF status, its function being uncertain. V was shortened by 6 bases and J by 6 bases, with 18 bases between the two germline ends. The CDR3 sequence is 15 residues long.

The CDR3 is CASQWDRVSYEQYF. Written as DNA, the CDR3 is TGTGCCAGCCAGTGGGACAGGGTCTCCTACGAGCAGTACTTC. This chain links TRBV6-5 with TRBJ2-7, with 9 bases fitting TRBD1. The germline V gene encodes CDR1 MNHEY and CDR2 SVGAGI. This CDR3 is 14 amino acids long. The V and J ends lost 8 bases and 0 bases, in that order; junction bases with no gene match: 5.

The table lists this clone with a few counts. This sample includes further DNA sequences coding for the same CDR3. The rearrangement links TRBV14 to TRBJ2-7; D is ambiguous. From germline, CDR1 is SGHDN and CDR2 FVKESK. Trimming removed 2 bases at V and 4 bases at J, with 3 bases between. The CDR3 extends over 11 amino acids. The DNA for the CDR3 is TGTGCCAGCAGCCAAACGTACGAGCAGTACTTC. Amino acids: CASSQTYEQYF.

V is TRBV30 and J is TRBJ2-2, with 9 bases aligning to TRBD2. This CDR3 comprises 15 residues. CDR1 and CDR2 from the germline V gene are GTSNPN and SVGIG (reference sequence). With V trimmed by 3 bases and J by 1 base, 3 bases remained unmatched. This CDR3 reads CAWRTAGGNTGELFF. Here the CDR3 DNA reads TGTGCCTGGAGAACAGCGGGAGGGAACACCGGGGAGCTGTTTTTT.

In this sample, this clone turned up a few times. The chain recombines TRBV7-3 with TRBJ1-3, with D possibly matching TRBD1 (5 bases). The length of the CDR3 is 13 residues. Germline V gene lookup returns CDR1 SGHTA and CDR2 FQGTGA. The ends were cut back, 5 bases at V and 6 bases at J, with 11 bases in the middle. The CDR3 DNA sequence: TGTGCCAGCAGCCTGGGGCCGGTAAACACCATATATTTT. Encoded protein: CASSLGPVNTIYF.